This T cell receptor beta chain was recorded in a study of CD8+ T cells in alopecia areata. Study-wide results and limits: Clonality in the scalp and expanded CD8+ clones ranked among the top 100 were significantly decreased by tofacitinib.

The germline CDR1 and CDR2 sequences are SQVTM and ANQGSEA. The CDR3 sequence is 14 residues long. As to treatment: oral pan-JAK inhibitor, 5-10 mg twice daily. Of note for this clone: As yet, its antigen is unknown. A junction boundary mismatches the germline segment, possibly from a read error. Other DNA sequences of this sample code for an identical CDR3.

Investigators isolated RNA and reverse transcribed it into cDNA to act as the sequencing template. The protocol was immunoSEQ multiplex PCR, while the TCRdb copy is restricted to in-frame clones and leaves out a portion. The sample records approximately 100,000 clones, about nine tenths being singletons. This sequence was found in a human donor with alopecia areata. This chain connects TRBV29-1 to TRBJ2-3; D may be TRBD1 (7 bases). The material was CD8+ T cells sorted from blood, obtained around week 31, from a patient treated with tofacitinib. DNA for the CDR3: TGCAGCGTCGAGACAGGGCGGGGCACAGATACGCAGTACTTT. Amino acids: CSVETGRGTDTQYF.